This TCR beta chain was identified in a study of T-cell reconstitution after alpha-beta-depleted transplantation in children. Study outcomes and limitations: Recipient T cells and thymic progenitors that survived gave rise to the high TCRbeta diversity observed at day 60 in some patients. Counts and diversity of T cells one year after transplant came mostly from newly produced T cells. The study reportedly traced alpha-beta T cells about two months after transplant to several hundred expanded graft clones.

This clonotype came up a few times. What it recognizes is unknown. The CDR3 is 16 amino acids. Germline V gives CDR1 ENHRY, CDR2 SYGVKD. Trimming cost V 3 bases and J 2 bases, with 14 bases left between them. Unique molecular identifiers were used in preparing the TCRbeta library. TCRdb reanalysed the PCR reads using MiXCR and keeps one entry per CDR3 protein. The repertoire holds about 980,000 distinct CDR3 sequences, with around 30% as singletons. The sample here was PBMCs, mostly from graft donor cells, taken 360 days after TCRalphabeta/CD19-depleted stem cell transplant. This sequence was found in a boy younger than two who had a stem cell transplant for SCID, so the T cells may come from the graft donor. The chain joins TRBV10-3 to TRBJ2-1, with D uncertain. CDR3 DNA: TGTGCCATCAGTGACCCGACACGGGCTCCCTACAATGAGCAGTTCTTC. Translated, it gives CAISDPTRAPYNEQFF.